These 16 T cell receptor beta chains were sequenced from one sample in a study of post-analysis software for immune sequencing data. These receptors' targets are unknown. General study findings and limits: Several TRBV segments were more frequent in patients than controls; TRBV5-6, TRBV5-1 and TRBV20-1 belonged to this group.

Built from TCR beta cDNA, the libraries had unique molecular identifiers in them. TCRdb passed the PCR reads through MiXCR, listing each CDR3 protein once. The table shows roughly 700,000 distinct CDR3 sequences, with roughly 27% occurring only once. Sequencing used blood. These TCRs come from a girl between 10 and 17 years old with multiple sclerosis.

This clonotype has a count of ten or more. V and J are TRBV29-1 and TRBJ2-3; a weak D match, TRBD2 (5 bases). The CDR3 sequence is 13 residues long. The V and J ends lost 7 bases and 6 bases respectively, with 17 bases between them. Germline loops: CDR1 SQVTM, CDR2 ANQGSEA. In nucleotides, the CDR3 is TGCAGCGCCCTGAGGGCCCTAGGGGATACGCAGTATTTT. Translated: CSALRALGDTQYF.

This clonotype was detected only a few times. The V and J genes are TRBV2 and TRBJ2-7; 9 bases line up with TRBD2. The germline V gene encodes CDR1 SNHLY and CDR2 FYNNEI. V shed 4 bases and J 6 bases; nucleotides not matched to a gene: 13. The CDR3 covers 16 residues. CDR3 nucleotide sequence: TGTGCCAGCAGTGCACTAGCGGGTCGGACACCTCTCGAGCAGTACTTC. Its protein product is CASSALAGRTPLEQYF.

The V and J genes are TRBV20-1 and TRBJ2-1; D is possibly TRBD2 (5 bases). Germline assignment: CDR1 DFQATT and CDR2 SNEGSKA (reference sequence). The V end was cut by 6 bases, the J end by 12 bases, with 15 bases between. This CDR3 region has 11 residues. CDR3 coding DNA: TGCAGTGCCGACCATCCCGAGGGGCAGTTCTTC. Its protein product is CSADHPEGQFF.

The chain uses TRBV18 and TRBJ2-7, with TRBD2 matching 7 bases. With 4 bases clipped from V and 3 bases from J, the junction kept 3 bases outside the gene matches. Germline CDR1 is KGHSH and CDR2 is LQKENI. This CDR3 is built from 13 residues. The CDR3 sequence: CASSRLAFYEQYF. DNA for the CDR3: TGTGCCAGCTCACGACTAGCCTTCTACGAGCAGTACTTC.

As for this clonotype: This could be a read error, since a much larger clone is one nucleotide away. V usage is TRBV6-2 or TRBV6-3 and J usage is TRBJ2-7; unclear D gene. The J call is doubtful: the DNA matches TRBJ2-5 better. The germline gives CDR1 MNHEY, CDR2 SVGEGT. The CDR3 sequence is 14 residues long. The chain's CDR3 is CASSTDPFGETQYF. The DNA of the CDR3 is TGTGCCAGCAGTACTGACCCATTCGGAGAGACCCAGTACTTC.

J is TRBJ2-3 and V is TRBV5-5, with D uncertain. The CDR3 consists of 13 residues. CDR1 and CDR2 from the germline V gene are SGHKS and YYEKEE (reference sequence). V was clipped by 1 base and J by 4 bases, with 7 bases between them. CDR3 residues: CASSLLSSDTQYF. In DNA form, the CDR3 reads TGTGCCAGCAGCTTGCTGTCTTCAGATACGCAGTATTTT.

The chain carries TRBV29-1 and TRBJ2-1; TRBD2 might be the D (6 bases). The germline V gene has CDR1 SQVTM and CDR2 ANQGSEA. This CDR3 comprises 16 residues. V lost 7 bases, J lost 4 bases, and 23 bases lay in between. The CDR3 nucleotides are TGCAGCGCGACCGGGGGAGTTCGGGACGGATACAATGAGCAGTTCTTC. Translating it yields CSATGGVRDGYNEQFF.

The chain employs TRBV28 and TRBJ1-2; D ambiguous. Germline CDR1 MDHEN, CDR2 SYDVKM. V was pared by 2 bases and J by 4 bases, with 14 bases between. This CDR3 spans 15 amino acids. CDR3 coding DNA: TGTGCCAGCAGTTTACGGCGGCCAGGTCTCTATGGCTACACCTTC. Amino acid sequence: CASSLRRPGLYGYTF.

The chain uses TRBV20-1 and TRBJ2-3; TRBD2 might be the D (5 bases). The CDR3 has 15 amino acids. Trimming removed 5 bases from V and 1 base from J, with 16 bases in between. CDR1 and CDR2 (germline): DFQATT, SNEGSKA (reference sequence). The CDR3 is CSAYSRRRRTDTQYF. The CDR3 DNA reads as TGCAGTGCTTATTCCCGGCGGAGGCGCACAGATACGCAGTATTTT.

This clonotype was recorded a few times. The chain recombines TRBV20-1 with TRBJ2-7; 12 nucleotides align to TRBD1. The CDR3 runs to 13 residues. V lost 7 bases, J lost 7 bases, and 8 bases stayed unmatched. The germline gives CDR1 DFQATT, CDR2 SNEGSKA (reference sequence). The CDR3 region is CSVLGTGGYEQYF. CDR3 DNA: TGCAGTGTATTGGGGACAGGGGGCTATGAGCAGTACTTC.

This chain links TRBV20-1 with TRBJ2-7, with 7 bases identical to TRBD1. V trimming: 3 bases; J trimming: 6 bases; junction bases outside the gene matches: 8. There are 13 residues in the CDR3. Germline assignment: CDR1 DFQATT and CDR2 SNEGSKA (reference sequence). The CDR3 region is CSASRQGPLEQYF. CDR3 in DNA: TGCAGTGCTAGTCGACAGGGCCCCCTCGAGCAGTACTTC.

This chain joins TRBV5-6 and TRBJ1-1; weak D call: TRBD1 (5 bases). This CDR3 has 17 amino acids. Trimming cost V 3 bases and J 4 bases, with 22 bases left between them. Germline CDR1 SGHDT, CDR2 YYEEEE. The CDR3 spells CASSWSPGAWGGTEAFF. The CDR3, as DNA: TGTGCCAGCAGCTGGTCTCCTGGGGCTTGGGGGGGCACTGAAGCTTTCTTT.

A few counts support this clonotype. The chain combines TRBV12-3 or TRBV12-4 with TRBJ1-6; 7 bases agree with TRBD1. V lost 8 bases and J lost 6; bases outside the gene matches: 7. The CDR3 has 14 residues. DNA for the CDR3: TGTGCCAGCTCCGGCGGGACAGTTAATTCACCCCTCCACTTT. It specifies CASSGGTVNSPLHF.

This clonotype was observed a few times. CDR3 protein: CASSVDGTGANYGYTF. DNA of the CDR3: TGTGCCAGCAGCGTAGATGGAACAGGAGCTAACTATGGCTACACCTTC. The J gene is TRBJ1-2, the V gene TRBV9, with a possible D match to TRBD1 (5 bases). The CDR3 consists of 16 residues. With 0 bases removed from V and 0 bases from J, the gap between germline ends came to 12 bases. CDR1 is SGDLS, CDR2 YYNGEE, per germline.

To note about this clonotype: A much larger clone differs from this one at a single base, so this may be a read error. The V call is TRBV7-2, the J call TRBJ2-5; the match to TRBD2 covers 7 bases. The CDR3 loop spans 16 amino acids. CDR1 is SGHTA, CDR2 FQGNSA, per germline. The CDR3 here is CASSIIAGLLQEAQYF. CDR3 DNA sequence: TGTGCCAGCAGCATCATAGCGGGCCTACTCCAAGAGGCCCAGTACTTC.

The chain's CDR3 is CSARVGRGYTF. The CDR3 nucleotides read TGCAGTGCTAGGGTCGGACGAGGCTACACCTTC. The chain recombines TRBV20-1 with TRBJ1-2, with no clear D. Trimming removed 3 bases at V and 8 bases at J, with 10 bases between. The CDR3 has 11 residues. Germline V gives CDR1 DFQATT, CDR2 SNEGSKA (reference sequence).